Following are 5 T cell receptor beta chains from one sample sequenced in a study of T cell responses to AZD1222 COVID-19 vaccine. Clones were sequenced by immunoSEQ multiplex PCR, and TCRdb holds only the in-frame ones, with some missing. The sample yields 130,000 to 150,000 clones, roughly 87% seen once. Material: peripheral blood, obtained 28 days after the second dose of the MenACWY control vaccine. The receptor source for this set is an adult who received the MenACWY meningococcal vaccine as a control.

The chain has TRBV27 and TRBJ2-7, with TRBD1 matching over 7 bases. Losses at the gene ends were 6 bases for V and 4 bases for J; bases not matched to a gene: 9. The CDR3 spans 14 residues. Looked up from germline, CDR1 is MNHEY and CDR2 is SMNVEV (reference sequence). CDR3 DNA sequence: TGTGCCAGCAGACTCGGACAGGTTGGATACGAGCAGTACTTC. This gives the protein CASRLGQVGYEQYF.

This chain links TRBV5-1 with TRBJ2-7; 8 positions match TRBD1. This CDR3 has 17 residues. The V and J ends lost 4 bases and 0 bases, in that order; junction bases with no gene match: 12. Germline CDR1 is SGHRS and CDR2 is YFSETQ. The CDR3 region is CASSLYTRGQVSYEQYF. As DNA, the CDR3 is TGCGCCAGCAGCCTATATACTCGGGGACAGGTCTCCTACGAGCAGTACTTC.

This chain links TRBV5-1 with TRBJ1-1; D gene uncertain. Looked up from germline, CDR1 is SGHRS and CDR2 is YFSETQ. CDR3 length equals 16 residues. V was pared by 3 bases and J by 6 bases, with 21 bases between. Here the CDR3 DNA reads TGCGCCAGCAGCTCTGGCGGGGTCGGTGAAAACGCTGAAGCTTTCTTT. It yields the protein CASSSGGVGENAEAFF.

The J gene is TRBJ1-1, the V gene TRBV5-1; a possible D gene is TRBD1 (6 bases). There are 16 residues in the CDR3. Between the trimmed V and J ends, which lost 1 base and 3 bases, there was a span of 16 bases. From germline, CDR1 is SGHRS and CDR2 YFSETQ. CDR3 DNA sequence: TGCGCCAGCAGCTTGAGGCCGGCAGGGGTGGACACTGAAGCTTTCTTT. Its translation is CASSLRPAGVDTEAFF.

This clone was seen once. This chain joins TRBV9 and TRBJ2-3, with D unclear. The germline V gene has CDR1 SGDLS and CDR2 YYNGEE. The V end lost 4 bases, the J end lost 0 bases, and 9 bases lay between the germline ends. CDR3 length: 14 residues. Here the CDR3 DNA reads TGTGCCAGCAGCCCCGTCGCTAGCACAGATACGCAGTATTTT. Its protein product is CASSPVASTDTQYF.